This TCR beta chain was identified during a study of regulatory T cells in long-lasting Graves disease. Of note for this clonotype: Relative to the germline gene, one junction end is altered; a read error may explain this.

Time point of the sample: newly diagnosed GD, antithyroid drugs for less than 3 months. There was RNA extracted from PBMCs, and the TCR library was made from it. For TCR beta, libraries came from iRepertoire HTBI primers and Arm-PCR of CDR3 regions. TCRdb re-analysed the multiplex PCR reads in MiXCR, keeping a single row per CDR3 protein. The sample lists about 620,000 distinct CDR3 sequences; 16% were seen once. This sample also belongs to another study, concerning T cells in Graves' hyperthyroidism and ophthalmopathy.

The receptor comes from a woman aged 25 to 39 with Graves disease. The source was peripheral blood mononuclear cells (PBMCs), collected at new diagnosis, from a patient treated with antithyroid drugs.

In DNA form, the CDR3 reads TGCGCCGGCAGCTTGAACGGGAATGAGCAGTTCTTC. Protein: CAGSLNGNEQFF. The chain recombines TRBV5-1 with TRBJ2-1; D gene ambiguous. From germline, CDR1 is SGHRS and CDR2 YFSETQ. This CDR3 region has 12 residues.